This record looks at one TCR beta chain sequence and its context. The antigen is unknown. Germline and junction disagree at one end, which may indicate a read error. Clones were sequenced by immunoSEQ multiplex PCR, and TCRdb holds only the in-frame ones, with some missing. The sample includes roughly 66,000 clones, less than 90% of them seen just once. This record comes from a study of T cell responses to AZD1222 COVID-19 vaccine. Study details: Investigators merged groups given second doses at roughly 4 or roughly 12 weeks.

The germline V gene encodes CDR1 LGHNA and CDR2 YNFKEQ. CDR3 size: 14 residues. Study-level findings and limits: Clonal diversity may have been underestimated in mostly white British donors. Baseline serostatus was positive in only six AZD1222 recipients. Spike-specific TCR depth and breadth grew after two AZD1222 doses.

The rearrangement links TRBV4-2 to TRBJ1-2; weak D call: TRBD1 (6 bases). Sequenced material: peripheral blood, taken on day 0 of AZD1222 vaccination. The receptor was derived from an adult in good health. CDR3 in DNA: TGTGCCAGCAGCCAAGATCCACTGGGGGGCAACCAACCCTTC. It encodes CASSQDPLGGNQPF.